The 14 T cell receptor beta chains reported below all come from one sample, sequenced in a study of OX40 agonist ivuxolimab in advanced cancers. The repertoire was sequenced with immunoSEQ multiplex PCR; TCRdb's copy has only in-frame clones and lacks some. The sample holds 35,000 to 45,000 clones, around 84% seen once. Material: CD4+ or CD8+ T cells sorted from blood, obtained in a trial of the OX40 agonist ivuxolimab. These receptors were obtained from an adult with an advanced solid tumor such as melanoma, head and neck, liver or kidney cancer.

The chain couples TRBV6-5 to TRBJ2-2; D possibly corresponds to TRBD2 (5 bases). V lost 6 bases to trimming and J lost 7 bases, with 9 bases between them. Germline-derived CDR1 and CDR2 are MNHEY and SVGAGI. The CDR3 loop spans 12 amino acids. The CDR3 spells CASRGEIGELFF. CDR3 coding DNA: TGTGCCAGCAGGGGAGAGATCGGGGAGCTGTTTTTT.

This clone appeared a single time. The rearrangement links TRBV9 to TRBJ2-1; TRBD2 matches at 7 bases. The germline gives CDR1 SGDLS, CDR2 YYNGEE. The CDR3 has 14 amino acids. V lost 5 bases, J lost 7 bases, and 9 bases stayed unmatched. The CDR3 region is CASSLPTSENEQFF. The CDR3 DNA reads TGTGCCAGCAGTCTCCCCACTAGCGAGAATGAGCAGTTCTTC. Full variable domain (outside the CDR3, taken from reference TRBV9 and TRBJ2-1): DSGVTQTPKHLITATGQRVTLRCSPRSGDLSVYWYQQSLDQGLQFLIQYYNGEERAKGNILERFSAQQFPDLHSELNLSSLELGDSALYFCASSLPTSENEQFFGPGTRLTVL.

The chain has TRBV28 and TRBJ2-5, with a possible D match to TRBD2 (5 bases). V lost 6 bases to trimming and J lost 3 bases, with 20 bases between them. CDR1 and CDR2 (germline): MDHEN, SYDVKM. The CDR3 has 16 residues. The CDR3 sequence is CASSPQIRGWKETQYF. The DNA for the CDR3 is TGTGCCAGCAGCCCCCAGATACGAGGGTGGAAAGAGACCCAGTACTTC.

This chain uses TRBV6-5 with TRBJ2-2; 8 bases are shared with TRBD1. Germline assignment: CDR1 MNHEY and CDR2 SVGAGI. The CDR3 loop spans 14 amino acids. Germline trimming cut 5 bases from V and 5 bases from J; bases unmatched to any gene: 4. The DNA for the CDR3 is TGTGCCAGCAGTGGACAGGGTTTAACCGGGGAGCTGTTTTTT. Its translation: CASSGQGLTGELFF.

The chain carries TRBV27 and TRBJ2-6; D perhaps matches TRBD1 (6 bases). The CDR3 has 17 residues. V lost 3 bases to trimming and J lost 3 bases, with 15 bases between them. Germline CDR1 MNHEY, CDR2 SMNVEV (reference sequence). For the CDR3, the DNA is TGTGCCAGCAGTTTCATTACACAGGGTTTTGGGGCCAACGTCCTGACTTTC. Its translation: CASSFITQGFGANVLTF.

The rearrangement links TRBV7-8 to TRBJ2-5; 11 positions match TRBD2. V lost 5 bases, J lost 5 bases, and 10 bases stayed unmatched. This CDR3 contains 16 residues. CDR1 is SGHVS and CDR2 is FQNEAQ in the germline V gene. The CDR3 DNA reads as TGTGCCAGCAGCCCCCCACTAGCGGGGGCCTATGAGACCCAGTACTTC. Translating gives CASSPPLAGAYETQYF.

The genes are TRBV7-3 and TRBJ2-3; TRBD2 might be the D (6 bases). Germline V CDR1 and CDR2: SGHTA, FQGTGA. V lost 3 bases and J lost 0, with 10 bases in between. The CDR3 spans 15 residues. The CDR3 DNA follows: TGTGCCAGCAGCTTGTCGGGACTTAGCACAGATACGCAGTATTTT. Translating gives CASSLSGLSTDTQYF.

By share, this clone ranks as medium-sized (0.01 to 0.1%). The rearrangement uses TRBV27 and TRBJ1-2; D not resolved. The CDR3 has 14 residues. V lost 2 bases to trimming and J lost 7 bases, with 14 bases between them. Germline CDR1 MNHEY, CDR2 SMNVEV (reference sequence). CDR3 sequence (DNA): TGTGCCAGCAGTTTAAAGGTCGCAGTAAGTGGCTACACCTTC. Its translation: CASSLKVAVSGYTF.

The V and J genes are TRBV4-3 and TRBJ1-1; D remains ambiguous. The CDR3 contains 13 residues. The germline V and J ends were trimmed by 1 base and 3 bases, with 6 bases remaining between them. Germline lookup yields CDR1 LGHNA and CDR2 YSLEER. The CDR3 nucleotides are TGCGCCAGCAGCCAAGGACGGGACACTGAAGCTTTCTTT. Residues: CASSQGRDTEAFF.

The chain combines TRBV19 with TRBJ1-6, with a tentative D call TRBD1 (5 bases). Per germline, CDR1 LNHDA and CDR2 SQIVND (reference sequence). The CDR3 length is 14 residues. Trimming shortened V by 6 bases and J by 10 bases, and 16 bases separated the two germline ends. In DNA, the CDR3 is TGTGCCAGTAGCCCCTACGAAGGGGACTCACCCCTCCACTTT. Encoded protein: CASSPYEGDSPLHF. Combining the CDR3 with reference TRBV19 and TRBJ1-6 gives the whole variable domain DGGITQSPKYLFRKEGQNVTLSCEQNLNHDAMYWYRQDPGQGLRLIYYSQIVNDFQKGDIAEGYSVSREKKESFPLTVTSAQKNPTAFYLCASSPYEGDSPLHFGNGTRLTVT.

The CDR3 DNA reads as TGTGCCAGCAGCTGGGGGGCCGCCGGGGGGACACCCCTCCACTTT. Its translation: CASSWGAAGGTPLHF. This chain connects TRBV5-6 to TRBJ1-6; TRBD1 is a possible D gene (6 bases). Trimming stripped 3 bases from V and 11 bases from J, with 18 bases between. CDR1 SGHDT and CDR2 YYEEEE come from the germline V gene. This CDR3 has 15 residues.

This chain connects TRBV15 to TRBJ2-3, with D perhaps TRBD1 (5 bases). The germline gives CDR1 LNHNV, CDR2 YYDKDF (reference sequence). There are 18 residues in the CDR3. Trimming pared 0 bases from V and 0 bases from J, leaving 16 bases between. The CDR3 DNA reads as TGTGCCACCAGCAGAGAAAGGGCGACAGACCCTAGCACAGATACGCAGTATTTT. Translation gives CATSRERATDPSTDTQYF.

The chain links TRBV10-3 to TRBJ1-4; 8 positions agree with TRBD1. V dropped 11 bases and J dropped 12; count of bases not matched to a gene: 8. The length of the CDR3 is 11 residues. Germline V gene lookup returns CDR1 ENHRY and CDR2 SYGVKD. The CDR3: CAAYSGGELFF. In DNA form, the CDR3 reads TGTGCCGCCTACTCAGGGGGCGAACTGTTTTTT.

In DNA, the CDR3 is TGTGCCAGCAGCCCCGTGGGGAATCAGCCCCAGCATTTT. This codes for CASSPVGNQPQHF. The gene calls are TRBV28 and TRBJ1-5; D uncertain. Trimming pared 6 bases from V and 4 bases from J, leaving 10 bases between. The CDR3 extends over 13 amino acids. Per the germline V gene, CDR1 is MDHEN and CDR2 is SYDVKM. Using reference TRBV28 and TRBJ1-5 for the parts outside the CDR3, the full variable domain is DVKVTQSSRYLVKRTGEKVFLECVQDMDHENMFWYRQDPGLGLRLIYFSYDVKMKEKGDIPEGYSVSREKKERFSLILESASTNQTSMYLCASSPVGNQPQHFGDGTRLSIL.